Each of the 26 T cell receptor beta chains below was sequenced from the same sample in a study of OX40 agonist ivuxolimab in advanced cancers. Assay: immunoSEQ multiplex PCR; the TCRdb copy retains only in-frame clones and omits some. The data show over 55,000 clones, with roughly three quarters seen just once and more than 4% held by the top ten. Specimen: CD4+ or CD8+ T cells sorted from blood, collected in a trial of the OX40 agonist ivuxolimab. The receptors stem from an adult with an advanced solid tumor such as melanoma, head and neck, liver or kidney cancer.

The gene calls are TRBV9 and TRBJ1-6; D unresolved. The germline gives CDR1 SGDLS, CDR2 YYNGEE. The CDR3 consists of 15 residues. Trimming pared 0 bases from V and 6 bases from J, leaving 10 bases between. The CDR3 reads CASSVEGQRNSPLHF. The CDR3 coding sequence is TGTGCCAGCAGCGTAGAAGGGCAGCGTAATTCACCCCTCCACTTT.

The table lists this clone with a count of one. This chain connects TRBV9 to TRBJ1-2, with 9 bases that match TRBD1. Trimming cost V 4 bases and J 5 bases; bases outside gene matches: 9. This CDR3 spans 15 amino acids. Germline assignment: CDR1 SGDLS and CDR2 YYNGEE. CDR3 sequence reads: CASSRIPGQGYGYTF. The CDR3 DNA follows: TGTGCCAGCAGCCGCATTCCGGGACAGGGATATGGCTACACCTTC.

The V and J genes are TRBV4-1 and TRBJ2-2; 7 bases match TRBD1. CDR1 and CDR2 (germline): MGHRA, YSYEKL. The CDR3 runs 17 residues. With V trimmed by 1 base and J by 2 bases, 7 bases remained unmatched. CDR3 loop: CASSQVGRGINTGELFF. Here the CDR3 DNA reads TGCGCCAGCAGCCAAGTGGGCAGGGGGATTAACACCGGGGAGCTGTTTTTT.

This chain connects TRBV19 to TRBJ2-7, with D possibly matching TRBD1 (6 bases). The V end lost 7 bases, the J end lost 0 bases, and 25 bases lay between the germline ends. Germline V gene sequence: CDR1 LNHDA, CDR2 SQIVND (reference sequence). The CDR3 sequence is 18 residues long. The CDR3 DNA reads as TGTGCCAGTACCCCAAACCCCCATATGGTGGGGGCCTCCTACGAGCAGTACTTC. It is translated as CASTPNPHMVGASYEQYF.

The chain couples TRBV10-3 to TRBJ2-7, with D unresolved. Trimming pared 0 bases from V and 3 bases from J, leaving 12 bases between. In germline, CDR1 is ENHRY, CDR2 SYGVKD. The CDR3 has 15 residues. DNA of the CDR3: TGTGCCATCAGTGAGTCGAGAGGCGGCAGCTACGAGCAGTACTTC. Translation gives CAISESRGGSYEQYF.

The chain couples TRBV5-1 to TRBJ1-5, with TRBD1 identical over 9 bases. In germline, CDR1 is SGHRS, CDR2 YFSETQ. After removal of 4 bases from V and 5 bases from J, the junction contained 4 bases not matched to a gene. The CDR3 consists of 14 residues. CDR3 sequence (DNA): TGCGCCAGCAGCGTTACAGGGGGCGATCAGCCCCAGCATTTT. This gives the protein CASSVTGGDQPQHF.

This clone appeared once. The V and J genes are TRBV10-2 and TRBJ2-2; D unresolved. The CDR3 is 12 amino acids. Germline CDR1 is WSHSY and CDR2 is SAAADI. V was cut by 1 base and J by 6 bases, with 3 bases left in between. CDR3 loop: CASSEWAGELFF. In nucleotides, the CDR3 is TGCGCCAGCAGTGAGTGGGCCGGGGAGCTGTTTTTT.

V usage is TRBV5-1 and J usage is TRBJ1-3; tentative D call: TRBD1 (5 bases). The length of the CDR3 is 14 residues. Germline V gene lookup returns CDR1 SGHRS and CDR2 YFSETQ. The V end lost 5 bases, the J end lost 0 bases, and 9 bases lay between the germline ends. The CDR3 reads CASSEGTSGNTIYF. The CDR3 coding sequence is TGCGCCAGCAGTGAGGGGACCTCTGGAAACACCATATATTTT.

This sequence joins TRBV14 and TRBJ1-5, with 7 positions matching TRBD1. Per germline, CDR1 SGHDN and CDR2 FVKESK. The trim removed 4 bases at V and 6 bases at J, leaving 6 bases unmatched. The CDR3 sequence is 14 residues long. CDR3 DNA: TGTGCCAGCAGCCTACAGGGGCTCGGTCAGCCCCAGCATTTT. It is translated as CASSLQGLGQPQHF.

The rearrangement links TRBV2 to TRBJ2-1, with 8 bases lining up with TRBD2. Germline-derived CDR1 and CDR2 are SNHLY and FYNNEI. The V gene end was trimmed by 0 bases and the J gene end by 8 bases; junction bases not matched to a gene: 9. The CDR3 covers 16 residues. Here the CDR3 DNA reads TGTGCCAGCAGTGAAGCAGGCAGCGGGAGCGTCGATGAGCAGTTCTTC. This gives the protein CASSEAGSGSVDEQFF.

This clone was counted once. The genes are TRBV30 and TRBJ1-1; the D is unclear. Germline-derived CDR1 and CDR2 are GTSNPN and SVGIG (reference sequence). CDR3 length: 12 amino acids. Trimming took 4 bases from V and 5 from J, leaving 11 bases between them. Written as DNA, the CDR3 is TGTGCCTGGAAAGAGGGCCCGACTGAAGCTTTCTTT. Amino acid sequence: CAWKEGPTEAFF.

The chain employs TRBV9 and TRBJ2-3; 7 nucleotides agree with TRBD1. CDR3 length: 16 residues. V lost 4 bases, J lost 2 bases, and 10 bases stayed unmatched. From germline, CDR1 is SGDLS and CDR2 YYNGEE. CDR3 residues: CASSPMTGMDTDTQYF. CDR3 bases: TGTGCCAGCAGCCCAATGACAGGGATGGACACAGATACGCAGTATTTT.

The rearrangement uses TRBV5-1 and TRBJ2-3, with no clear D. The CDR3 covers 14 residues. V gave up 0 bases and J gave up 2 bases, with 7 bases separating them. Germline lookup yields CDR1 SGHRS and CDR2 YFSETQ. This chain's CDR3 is CASSLGRITDTQYF. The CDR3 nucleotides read TGCGCCAGCAGCTTGGGCAGAATCACAGATACGCAGTATTTT.

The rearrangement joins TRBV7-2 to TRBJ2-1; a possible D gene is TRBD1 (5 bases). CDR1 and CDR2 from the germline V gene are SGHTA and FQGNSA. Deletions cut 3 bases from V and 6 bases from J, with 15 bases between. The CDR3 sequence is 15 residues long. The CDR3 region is CASSLGPGTSNEQFF. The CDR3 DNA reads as TGTGCCAGCAGCTTGGGGCCCGGAACCTCCAATGAGCAGTTCTTC.

CDR3 residues: CASSLSGANVLTF. CDR3 DNA sequence: TGTGCCAGCAGTTTATCGGGGGCCAACGTCCTGACTTTC. The V gene is TRBV27, the J gene TRBJ2-6; D remains ambiguous. V gave up 0 bases and J gave up 4 bases, with 1 base separating them. Germline V CDR1 and CDR2: MNHEY, SMNVEV (reference sequence). The CDR3 sequence is 13 residues long.

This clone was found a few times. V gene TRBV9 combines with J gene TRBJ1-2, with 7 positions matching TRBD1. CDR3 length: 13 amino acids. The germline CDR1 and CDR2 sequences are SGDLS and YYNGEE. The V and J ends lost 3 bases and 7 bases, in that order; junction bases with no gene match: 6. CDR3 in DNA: TGTGCCAGCAGCGGCTACACAGGGGCTGGCTACACCTTC. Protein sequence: CASSGYTGAGYTF.

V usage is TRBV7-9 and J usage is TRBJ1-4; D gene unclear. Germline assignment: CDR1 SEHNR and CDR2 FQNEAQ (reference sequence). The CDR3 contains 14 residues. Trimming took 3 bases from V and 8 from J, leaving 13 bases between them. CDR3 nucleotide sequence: TGTGCCAGCAGCTTTCCCCCGCCTAGGGAAAAACTGTTTTTT. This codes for CASSFPPPREKLFF. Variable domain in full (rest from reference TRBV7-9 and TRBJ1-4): DTGVSQNPRHKITKRGQNVTFRCDPISEHNRLYWYRQTLGQGPEFLTYFQNEAQLEKSRLLSDRFSAERPKGSFSTLEIQRTEQGDSAMYLCASSFPPPREKLFFGSGTQLSVL.

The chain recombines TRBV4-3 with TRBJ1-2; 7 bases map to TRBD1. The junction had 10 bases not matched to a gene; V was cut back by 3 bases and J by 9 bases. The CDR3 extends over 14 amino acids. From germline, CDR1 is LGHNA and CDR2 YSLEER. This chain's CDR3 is CASSQDRTGQSYTF. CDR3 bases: TGCGCCAGCAGCCAGGATAGGACAGGTCAAAGCTACACCTTC.

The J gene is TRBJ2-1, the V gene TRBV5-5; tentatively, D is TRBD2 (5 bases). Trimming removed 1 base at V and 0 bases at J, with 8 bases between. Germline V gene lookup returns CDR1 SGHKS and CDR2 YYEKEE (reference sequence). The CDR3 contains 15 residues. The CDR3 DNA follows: TGTGCCAGCAGCTTGAATAGCGCCTCCTACAATGAGCAGTTCTTC. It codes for CASSLNSASYNEQFF.

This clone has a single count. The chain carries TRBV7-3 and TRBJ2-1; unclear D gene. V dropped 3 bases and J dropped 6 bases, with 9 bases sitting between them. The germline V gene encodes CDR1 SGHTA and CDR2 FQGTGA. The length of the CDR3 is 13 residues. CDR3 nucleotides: TGTGCCAGCAGCTTGCAGACTGGCAATGAGCAGTTCTTC. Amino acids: CASSLQTGNEQFF.

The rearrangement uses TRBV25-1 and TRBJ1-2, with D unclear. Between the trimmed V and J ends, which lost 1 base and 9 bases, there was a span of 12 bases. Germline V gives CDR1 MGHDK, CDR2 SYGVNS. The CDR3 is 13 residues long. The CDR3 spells CASSEWAGSSYTF. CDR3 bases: TGTGCCAGCAGTGAATGGGCAGGAAGTAGCTACACCTTC.

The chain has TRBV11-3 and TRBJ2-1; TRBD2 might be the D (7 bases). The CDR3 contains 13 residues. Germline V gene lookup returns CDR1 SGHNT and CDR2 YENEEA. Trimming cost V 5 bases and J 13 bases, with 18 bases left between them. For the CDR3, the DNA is TGTGCCAGCAGCCCTCAGGGTCGGGGGGCACAGTTCTTC. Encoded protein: CASSPQGRGAQFF.

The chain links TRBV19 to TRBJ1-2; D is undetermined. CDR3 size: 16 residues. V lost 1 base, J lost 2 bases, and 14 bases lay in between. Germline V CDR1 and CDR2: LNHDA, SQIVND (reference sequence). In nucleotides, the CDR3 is TGTGCCAGTAGTATAGGGAGAGGGAATTCAAACTATGGCTACACCTTC. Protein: CASSIGRGNSNYGYTF.

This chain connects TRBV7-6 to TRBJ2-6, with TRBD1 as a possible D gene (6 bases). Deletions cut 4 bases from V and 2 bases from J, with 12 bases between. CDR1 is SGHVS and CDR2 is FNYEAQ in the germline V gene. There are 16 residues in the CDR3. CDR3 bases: TGTGCCAGCAGCTCTATACAGGGTACTGGGGCCAACGTCCTGACTTTC. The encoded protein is CASSSIQGTGANVLTF.

The CDR3 region has the DNA TGTGCCAGCAAGGTTAATGGGGCTCGAGACACCATATATTTT. The encoded protein is CASKVNGARDTIYF. The V gene is TRBV6-5, the J gene TRBJ1-3, with a weak D call TRBD1 (5 bases). CDR1 and CDR2 (germline): MNHEY, SVGAGI. Trimming shortened V by 7 bases and J by 8 bases, and 18 bases separated the two germline ends. The CDR3 is 14 amino acids.

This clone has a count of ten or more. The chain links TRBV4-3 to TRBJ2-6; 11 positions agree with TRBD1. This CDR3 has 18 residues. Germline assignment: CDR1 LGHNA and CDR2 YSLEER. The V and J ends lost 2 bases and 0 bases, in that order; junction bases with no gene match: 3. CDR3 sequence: CASSQWTGGSSGANVLTF. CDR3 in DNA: TGCGCCAGCAGCCAATGGACAGGGGGCAGCTCTGGGGCCAACGTCCTGACTTTC.